This entry concerns a single T cell receptor beta chain. CDR1 is SGHDN, CDR2 FVKESK, per germline. This CDR3 comprises 20 residues. V shed 0 bases and J 1 base; nucleotides not matched to a gene: 10. This specimen comes from a study of blood T cell repertoires in COVID-19. Study-wide background: Donors in the United States, Italy and Spain gave samples during acute or convalescent COVID-19. From T cells, B-cell-depleted T cells, or PBMCs came the material, which was cDNA or gDNA.

Authors' processing steps: From reference gene primer amplification, estimates of nucleated cell counts were derived. The table came from immunoSEQ multiplex PCR; TCRdb's copy has only in-frame clones and leaves some out. Clone size and V and J calls were adopted from that table, with D and trimming inferred from the DNA. The sample contains fewer than 200,000 clones, around four fifths of which appear only once. The receptor was isolated from a man aged 40-50 years who had recovered from COVID-19. The sequencing sample was made of peripheral blood. This sequence joins TRBV14 and TRBJ2-1, with TRBD2 matching 12 bases. CDR3 in DNA: TGTGCCAGCAGCCAAGACCCGAGGACTAGCGGGGCCCTTTCCTACAATGAGCAGTTCTTC. Its protein product is CASSQDPRTSGALSYNEQFF.